This TCR beta chain was identified in a study of T cells in women clearing cervical HPV infection. Repertoires were generated with immunoSEQ multiplex PCR, while TCRdb's copy carries only in-frame clones and drops some. The sample includes fewer than 25,000 clones. The clonotype originates from a woman aged 18 to 75 with a cervical HPV16 infection that either progressed to CIN3+ or cleared (not recorded which). Sequenced input: blood buffy coat.

The CDR3 here is CASSEGRANEQFF. The part of the CDR3 DNA that was read is TGTGCCAGCAGTGAAGGGAGGGCAAATGAG. The chain employs TRBV6-1 and TRBJ2-1, with D possibly matching TRBD2 (6 bases). Read data end 3 residues before the CDR3 end; the end is taken from the germline J gene. Trimming pared 1 base from V and 7 bases from J, leaving 8 bases between. The CDR3 covers 13 residues. CDR1 and CDR2 from the germline V gene are MNHNS and SASEGT.